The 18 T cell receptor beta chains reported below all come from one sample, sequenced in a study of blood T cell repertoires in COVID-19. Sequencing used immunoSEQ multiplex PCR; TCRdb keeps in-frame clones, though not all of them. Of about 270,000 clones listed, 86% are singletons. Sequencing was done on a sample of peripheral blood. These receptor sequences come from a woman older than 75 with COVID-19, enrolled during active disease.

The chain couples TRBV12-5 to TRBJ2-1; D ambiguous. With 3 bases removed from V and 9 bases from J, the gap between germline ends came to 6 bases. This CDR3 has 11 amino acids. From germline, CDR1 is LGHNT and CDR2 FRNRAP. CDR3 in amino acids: CASGLTGEQFF. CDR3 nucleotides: TGTGCTAGTGGTTTAACCGGTGAGCAGTTCTTC.

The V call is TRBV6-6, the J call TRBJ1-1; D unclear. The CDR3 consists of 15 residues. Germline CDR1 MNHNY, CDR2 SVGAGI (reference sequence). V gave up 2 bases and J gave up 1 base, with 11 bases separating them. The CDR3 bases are TGTGCCAGCAGTTACGACTCTAATCAGAACACTGAAGCTTTCTTT. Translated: CASSYDSNQNTEAFF.

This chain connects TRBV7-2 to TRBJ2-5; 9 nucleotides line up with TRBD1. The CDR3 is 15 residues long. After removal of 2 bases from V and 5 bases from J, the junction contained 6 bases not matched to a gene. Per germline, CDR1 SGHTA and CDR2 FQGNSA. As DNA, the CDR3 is TGTGCCAGCAGCTTACAGAACAGGGGGCTGGAGACCCAGTACTTC. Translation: CASSLQNRGLETQYF.

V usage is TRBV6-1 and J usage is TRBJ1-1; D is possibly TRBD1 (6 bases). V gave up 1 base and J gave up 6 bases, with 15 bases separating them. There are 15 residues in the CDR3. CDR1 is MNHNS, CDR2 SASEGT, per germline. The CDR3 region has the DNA TGTGCCAGCAGTGAAGTCTACAGGGTGGACGCTGAAGCTTTCTTT. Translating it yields CASSEVYRVDAEAFF.

This CDR3 reads CASSSPDRGNYEQYF. The CDR3 coding sequence is TGTGCCAGCAGTTCCCCGGACAGGGGGAACTACGAGCAGTACTTC. The rearrangement links TRBV6-6 to TRBJ2-7; 10 bases fit TRBD1. The V gene's germline CDR1 is MNHNY and CDR2 SVGAGI (reference sequence). This CDR3 contains 15 residues. V gave up 4 bases and J gave up 3 bases; unmatched junction bases: 6.

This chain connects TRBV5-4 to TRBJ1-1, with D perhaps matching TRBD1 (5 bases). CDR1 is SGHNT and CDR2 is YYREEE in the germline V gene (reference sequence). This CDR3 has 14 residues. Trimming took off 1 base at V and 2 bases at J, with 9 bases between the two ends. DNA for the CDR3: TGTGCCAGCAGCTTGACAGGTAGAAACACTGAAGCTTTCTTT. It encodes CASSLTGRNTEAFF.

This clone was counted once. The CDR3, as DNA: TGCGCCGCTAAGCCCGGGACAGATGCTTCACCCCTCCACTTT. Translated: CAAKPGTDASPLHF. The rearrangement uses TRBV5-1 and TRBJ1-6; 7 bases fit TRBD1. This CDR3 spans 14 amino acids. The V segment lost 10 bases and the J segment 9 bases; nucleotides outside the gene matches: 13. Per germline, CDR1 SGHRS and CDR2 YFSETQ.

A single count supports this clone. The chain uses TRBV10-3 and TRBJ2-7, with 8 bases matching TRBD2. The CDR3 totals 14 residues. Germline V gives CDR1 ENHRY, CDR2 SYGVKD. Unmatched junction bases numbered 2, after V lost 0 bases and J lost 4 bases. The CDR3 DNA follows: TGTGCCATCAGTGAGTCTAGCGGGGAGTACGAGCAGTACGTC. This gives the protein CAISESSGEYEQYV.

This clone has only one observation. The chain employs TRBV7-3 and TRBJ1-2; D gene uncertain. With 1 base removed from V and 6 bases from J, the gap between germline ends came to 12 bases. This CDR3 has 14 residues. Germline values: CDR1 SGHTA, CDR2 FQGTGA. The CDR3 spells CASSLNNEGNGYTF. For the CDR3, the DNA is TGTGCCAGCAGCTTAAATAATGAGGGAAATGGCTACACCTTC.

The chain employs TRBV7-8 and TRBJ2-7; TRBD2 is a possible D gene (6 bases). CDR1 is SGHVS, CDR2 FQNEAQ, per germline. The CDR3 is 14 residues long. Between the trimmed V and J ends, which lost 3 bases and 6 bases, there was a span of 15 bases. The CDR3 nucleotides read TGTGCCAGCAGCTTGTTTGTACTGGGGGGCGAGCAGTACGTC. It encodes CASSLFVLGGEQYV.

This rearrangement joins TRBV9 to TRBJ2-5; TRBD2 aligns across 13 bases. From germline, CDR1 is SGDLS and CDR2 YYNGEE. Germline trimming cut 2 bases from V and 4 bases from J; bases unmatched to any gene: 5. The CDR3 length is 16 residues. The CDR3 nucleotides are TGTGCCAGCAGCGTCTCCAGGACTAGCGGGGGAGAGACCCAGTACTTC. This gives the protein CASSVSRTSGGETQYF.

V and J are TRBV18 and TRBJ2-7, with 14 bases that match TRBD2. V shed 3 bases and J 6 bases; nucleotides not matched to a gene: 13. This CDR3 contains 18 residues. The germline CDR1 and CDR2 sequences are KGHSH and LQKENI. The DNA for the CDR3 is TGTGCCAGCTCACCGAGGACTAGCGGGGGGCCGATGGCCGGCGAGCAGTACTTC. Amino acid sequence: CASSPRTSGGPMAGEQYF. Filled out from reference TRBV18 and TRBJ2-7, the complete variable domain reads NAGVMQNPRHLVRRRGQEARLRCSPMKGHSHVYWYRQLPEEGLKFMVYLQKENIIDESGMPKERFSAEFPKEGPSILRIQQVVRGDSAAYFCASSPRTSGGPMAGEQYFGPGTRLTVT.

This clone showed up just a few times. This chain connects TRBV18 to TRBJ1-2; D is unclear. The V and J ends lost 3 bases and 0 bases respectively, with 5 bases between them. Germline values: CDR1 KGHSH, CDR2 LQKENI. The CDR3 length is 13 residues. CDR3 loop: CASSPAPNYGYTF. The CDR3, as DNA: TGTGCCAGCTCACCGGCCCCTAACTATGGCTACACCTTC.

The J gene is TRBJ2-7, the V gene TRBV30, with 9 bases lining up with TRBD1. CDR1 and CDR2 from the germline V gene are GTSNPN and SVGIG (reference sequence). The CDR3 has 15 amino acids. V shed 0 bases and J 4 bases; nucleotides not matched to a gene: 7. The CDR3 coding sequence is TGTGCCTGGAGTGTACGGACAGGGGTGTTGTACGAGCAGTACTTC. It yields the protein CAWSVRTGVLYEQYF.

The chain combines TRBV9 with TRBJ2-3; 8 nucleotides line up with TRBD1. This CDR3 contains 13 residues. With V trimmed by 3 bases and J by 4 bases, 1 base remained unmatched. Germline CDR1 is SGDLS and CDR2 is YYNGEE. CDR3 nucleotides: TGTGCCAGCAGCGCACAGGGGGCAGATACGCAGTATTTT. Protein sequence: CASSAQGADTQYF.

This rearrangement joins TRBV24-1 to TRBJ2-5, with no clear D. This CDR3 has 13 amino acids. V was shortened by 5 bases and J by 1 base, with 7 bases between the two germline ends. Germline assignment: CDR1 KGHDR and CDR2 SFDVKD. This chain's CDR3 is CATSGHPQETQYF. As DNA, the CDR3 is TGTGCCACCAGTGGGCACCCCCAAGAGACCCAGTACTTC.

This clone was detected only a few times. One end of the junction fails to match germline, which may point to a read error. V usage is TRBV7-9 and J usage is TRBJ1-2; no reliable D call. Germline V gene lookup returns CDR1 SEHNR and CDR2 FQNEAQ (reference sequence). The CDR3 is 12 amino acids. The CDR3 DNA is TGTGCCAGCAGCTTAGGGCTAGTGTACGGAGTCTTC. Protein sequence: CASSLGLVYGVF.

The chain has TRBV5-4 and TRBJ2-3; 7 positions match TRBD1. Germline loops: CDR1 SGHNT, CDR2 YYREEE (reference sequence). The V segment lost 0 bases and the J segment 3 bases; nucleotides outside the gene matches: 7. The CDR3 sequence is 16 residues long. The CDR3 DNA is TGTGCCAGCAGCTTGGCCAAGGGGGCAGGTACAGATACGCAGTATTTT. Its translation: CASSLAKGAGTDTQYF. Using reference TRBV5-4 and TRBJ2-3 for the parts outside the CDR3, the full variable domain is ETGVTQSPTHLIKTRGQQVTLRCSSQSGHNTVSWYQQALGQGPQFIFQYYREEENGRGNFPPRFSGLQFPNYSSELNVNALELDDSALYLCASSLAKGAGTDTQYFGPGTRLTVL.